One sample yielded the 18 T cell receptor beta chains listed below, sequenced in a study of Graves' ophthalmopathy and Graves' hyperthyroidism. RNA transcripts were the template, and TCR beta CDR3 regions were amplified from them. An initial RT-PCR round employing HTBI primers preceded a second-round multiplex PCR. TCRdb used MiXCR to reprocess the multiplex PCR reads, holding one entry per CDR3 protein. The table has 200,000 to 250,000 distinct CDR3 sequences, around 50% seen once. Material: peripheral blood. The source of these receptors is an adult man with Graves' ophthalmopathy.

Notes on this clonotype: One junction end disagrees with the germline gene, perhaps due to a read error. The genes are TRBV10-3 and TRBJ1-5; a weak D match, TRBD1 (6 bases). Germline V CDR1 and CDR2: ENHRY, SYGVKD. CDR3 length: 15 residues. The CDR3 bases are TGTGCCAGCAGTTACTCGTGGGGGGCAGGACAGCCCCAGCATTTT. Encoded protein: CASSYSWGAGQPQHF.

The V call is TRBV6-1, the J call TRBJ2-5; 13 bases align to TRBD2. The J call may not be correct, given that the DNA end is closer to TRBJ2-1. Germline assignment: CDR1 MNHNS and CDR2 SASEGT. This CDR3 has 16 residues. CDR3 bases: TGTGCCAGCAGCTGGCCGGGACTAGCGGGAACCAATGAGCAGTTCTTC. Amino acid sequence: CASSWPGLAGTNEQFF.

This chain links TRBV7-2 with TRBJ1-1; D gene ambiguous. V shed 1 base and J shed 6 bases, with 9 bases lying between them. The CDR3 runs 13 residues. Germline-derived CDR1 and CDR2 are SGHTA and FQGNSA. The CDR3 spells CASSLEESPEAFF. CDR3 coding DNA: TGTGCCAGCAGCTTAGAGGAGAGTCCTGAAGCTTTCTTT. The full variable domain, rest sourced from reference TRBV7-2 and TRBJ1-1, is GAGVSQSPSNKVTEKGKDVELRCDPISGHTALYWYRQSLGQGLEFLIYFQGNSAPDKSGLPSDRFSAERTGGSVSTLTIQRTQQEDSAVYLCASSLEESPEAFFGQGTRLTVV.

This clonotype appeared a few times. This chain connects TRBV7-2 to TRBJ2-5, with D perhaps matching TRBD1 or TRBD2 (6 bases each). CDR1 and CDR2 (germline): SGHTA, FQGNSA. V gave up 7 bases and J gave up 5 bases, with 14 bases separating them. The CDR3 is made up of 13 amino acids. CDR3 in amino acids: CASTIGGRETQYF. The CDR3 bases are TGTGCCAGCACCATAGGGGGGAGGGAGACCCAGTACTTC.

This chain links TRBV10-2 with TRBJ2-3, with D unclear. V was cut by 1 base and J by 2 bases, with 7 bases left in between. In germline, CDR1 is WSHSY, CDR2 SAAADI. The CDR3 loop spans 14 amino acids. The CDR3 reads CASSELKFTDTQYF. In nucleotides, the CDR3 is TGCGCCAGCAGTGAGTTGAAGTTCACAGATACGCAGTATTTT.

This clonotype was detected ten times or more. V and J are TRBV7-9 and TRBJ1-2; the D is unclear. Deletions cut 10 bases from V and 12 bases from J, with 12 bases between. CDR1 SEHNR and CDR2 FQNEAQ come from the germline V gene (reference sequence). The CDR3 is made up of 9 amino acids. The CDR3 is CATQGPNTF. CDR3 sequence (DNA): TGTGCCACTCAAGGACCTAACACCTTC.

J is TRBJ1-5 and V is TRBV5-1, with 10 bases fitting TRBD1. Germline-derived CDR1 and CDR2 are SGHRS and YFSETQ. This CDR3 has 15 residues. With 2 bases clipped from V and 7 bases from J, the junction kept 6 bases outside the gene matches. For the CDR3, the DNA is TGCGCCAGCAGCTTTGACAGGGGGCGCGGACAGCCCCAGCATTTT. Residues: CASSFDRGRGQPQHF.

The genes are TRBV20-1 and TRBJ1-5; D call uncertain. Trimming stripped 2 bases from V and 4 bases from J, with 6 bases between. The CDR3 runs to 12 residues. Germline CDR1 DFQATT, CDR2 SNEGSKA (reference sequence). The CDR3 DNA reads as TGCAGTGCTAGAAGGGTAAATCAGCCCCAGCATTTT. Amino acid sequence: CSARRVNQPQHF.

This clonotype was picked up a small number of times. The gene calls are TRBV15 and TRBJ1-4; D call uncertain. V was shortened by 1 base and J by 0 bases, with 0 bases between the two germline ends. The length of the CDR3 is 13 residues. Germline assignment: CDR1 LNHNV and CDR2 YYDKDF (reference sequence). The CDR3 DNA sequence: TGTGCCACCAGCAGAGCAACTAATGAAAAACTGTTTTTT. Amino acids: CATSRATNEKLFF.

Concerning this clonotype: A junction end diverges from the germline sequence, so it may reflect a read error. The gene calls are TRBV7-8 and TRBJ2-6; D call uncertain. This CDR3 spans 13 amino acids. Germline V gene sequence: CDR1 SGHVS, CDR2 FQNEAQ. The DNA of the CDR3 is TGCGCCAGCAGCTCAAACGGGGCCAACGTCCTGACTTTC. As protein: CASSSNGANVLTF.

This clonotype was picked up a small number of times. The V gene is TRBV6-5, the J gene TRBJ1-5; D might be TRBD1 (6 bases). The CDR3 is 12 residues long. Trimming cost V 5 bases and J 6 bases, with 8 bases left between them. The germline gives CDR1 MNHEY, CDR2 SVGAGI. The CDR3 DNA is TGTGCCAGCAGTACAGGGTTTCAGCCCCAGCATTTT. This sequence encodes CASSTGFQPQHF.

The chain carries TRBV29-1 and TRBJ1-3, with 10 bases aligning to TRBD1. Germline CDR1 and CDR2: SQVTM and ANQGSEA. The CDR3 runs 15 residues. V dropped 5 bases and J dropped 8; count of bases not matched to a gene: 12. CDR3 in amino acids: CSVRTGGTYGYTIYF. In nucleotides, the CDR3 is TGCAGCGTTAGGACAGGGGGAACCTATGGCTACACCATATATTTT. Looking up the rest from reference TRBV29-1 and TRBJ1-3 gives the full variable domain: SAVISQKPSRDICQRGTSLTIQCQVDSQVTMMFWYRQQPGQSLTLIATANQGSEATYESGFVIDKFPISRPNLTFSTLTVSNMSPEDSSIYLCSVRTGGTYGYTIYFGEGSWLTVV.

This clonotype was observed a few times. The rearrangement uses TRBV20-1 and TRBJ2-5, with 10 bases lining up with TRBD2. Germline CDR1 DFQATT, CDR2 SNEGSKA (reference sequence). The CDR3 spans 13 residues. V shed 7 bases, J shed 4 bases, and the junction held 6 bases outside the gene matches. The CDR3 reads CSVAGGRGETQYF. CDR3 bases: TGCAGTGTAGCGGGAGGCCGGGGAGAGACCCAGTACTTC.

This clonotype was seen ten or more times. The chain combines TRBV29-1 with TRBJ1-2; 8 bases are a match to TRBD1. Germline V gives CDR1 SQVTM, CDR2 ANQGSEA. The CDR3 contains 14 residues. J was trimmed by 4 bases and V by 4 bases; bases with no gene match: 8. The CDR3 loop reads CSVASDRAFYGYTF. DNA of the CDR3: TGCAGCGTTGCGTCGGACAGGGCCTTCTATGGCTACACCTTC.

The rearrangement joins TRBV6-5 to TRBJ1-1, with a possible D match to TRBD1 (5 bases). Per germline, CDR1 MNHEY and CDR2 SVGAGI. This CDR3 contains 14 residues. Trimming took 5 bases from V and 1 from J, leaving 11 bases between them. The CDR3 region is CASSLYRTNTEAFF. For the CDR3, the DNA is TGTGCCAGCAGTCTCTACAGGACGAACACTGAAGCTTTCTTT.

V is TRBV15 and J is TRBJ1-4; no clear D. Germline V lookup: CDR1 LNHNV, CDR2 YYDKDF (reference sequence). The CDR3 is 14 amino acids. V lost 5 bases, J lost 4 bases, and 11 bases lay in between. CDR3 loop: CATSQRSLNEKLFF. The CDR3 DNA follows: TGTGCCACCAGCCAGCGGTCCCTTAATGAAAAACTGTTTTTT.

The chain is built from TRBV6-5 and TRBJ1-3, with D perhaps matching TRBD1 (6 bases). Germline V gene lookup returns CDR1 MNHEY and CDR2 SVGAGI. This CDR3 contains 16 residues. The ends were cut back, 7 bases at V and 3 bases at J, with 19 bases in the middle. In DNA, the CDR3 is TGTGCCAGCAAACAAACCTCTACAGGGTATGGAAACACCATATATTTT. Its translation is CASKQTSTGYGNTIYF.

This clonotype was seen at least ten times. The chain combines TRBV29-1 with TRBJ2-5, with 10 bases aligning to TRBD2. V was pared by 4 bases and J by 5 bases, with 10 bases of the junction left unmatched. Germline V gives CDR1 SQVTM, CDR2 ANQGSEA. There are 15 residues in the CDR3. The CDR3 loop is CSVARSSGSGETQYF. The DNA for the CDR3 is TGCAGCGTTGCCCGTTCTAGCGGGAGTGGGGAGACCCAGTACTTC.